This T cell receptor (beta chain) was obtained from a study of cytomegalovirus exposure and HLA in healthy donors. This clone was observed a handful of times. The PCR was carried out with 60 Vbeta primers and 13 Jbeta primers. Using immunoSEQ multiplex PCR, the repertoire was profiled, and TCRdb retains in-frame clones only, with some absent. The repertoire holds 140,000 or so clones, with about 72% as singletons. Sequencing used PBMCs. This receptor was obtained from a man aged 40-50 years in good health and CMV-seronegative.

This CDR3 reads CASSVSDRSTYNEQFF. CDR3 DNA sequence: TGCGCCAGCAGTGTTTCGGACAGGTCCACCTACAATGAGCAGTTCTTC. The chain links TRBV10-1 to TRBJ2-1; 7 bases fit TRBD1. Germline V gene sequence: CDR1 WNHNN, CDR2 SYGVQD (reference sequence). This CDR3 comprises 16 residues. V dropped 4 bases and J dropped 2; count of bases not matched to a gene: 8.